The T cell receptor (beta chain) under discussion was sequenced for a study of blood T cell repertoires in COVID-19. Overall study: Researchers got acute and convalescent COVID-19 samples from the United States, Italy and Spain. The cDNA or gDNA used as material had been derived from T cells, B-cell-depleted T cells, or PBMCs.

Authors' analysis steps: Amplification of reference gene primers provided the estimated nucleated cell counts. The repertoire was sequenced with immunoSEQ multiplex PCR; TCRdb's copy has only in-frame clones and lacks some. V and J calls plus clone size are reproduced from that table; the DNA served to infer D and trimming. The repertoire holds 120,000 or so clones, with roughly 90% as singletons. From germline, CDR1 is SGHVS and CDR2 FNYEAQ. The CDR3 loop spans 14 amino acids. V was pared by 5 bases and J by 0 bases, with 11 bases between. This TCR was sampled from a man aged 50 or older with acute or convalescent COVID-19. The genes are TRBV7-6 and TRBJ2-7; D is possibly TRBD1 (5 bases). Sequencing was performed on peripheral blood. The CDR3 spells CASSPQVSSYEQYF. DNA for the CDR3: TGTGCCAGCAGCCCACAGGTTAGCTCCTACGAGCAGTACTTC.